These 24 T cell receptor beta chains originate from one sample sequenced in a study of blood T cell repertoires in COVID-19. Sequencing used immunoSEQ multiplex PCR; TCRdb keeps in-frame clones, though not all of them. The sample holds roughly 290,000 clones; approximately 85% are singletons and the top ten take less than 2.5%. The sample was PBMCs or T cells enriched from blood (not recorded which). All receptors derive from a man aged 25 to 40 who had recovered from COVID-19.

The genes are TRBV12-3 or TRBV12-4 and TRBJ1-1, with D perhaps matching TRBD1 (6 bases). The CDR3 spans 13 residues. The V gene lost 1 base and the J gene lost 5 bases, with 8 bases spanning the gap. CDR3 nucleotide sequence: TGTGCCAGCAGTTTAGGGACAGAGACTGAAGCTTTCTTT. Encoded protein: CASSLGTETEAFF.

The V call is TRBV25-1, the J call TRBJ1-4; weak D call: TRBD1 (5 bases). The V end lost 4 bases, the J end lost 2 bases, and 5 bases lay between the germline ends. This CDR3 region has 13 residues. Germline V gives CDR1 MGHDK, CDR2 SYGVNS. This chain's CDR3 is CASSAGTNEKLFF. The DNA of the CDR3 is TGTGCCAGCAGTGCAGGGACTAATGAAAAACTGTTTTTT. The variable domain in full, completed from reference TRBV25-1 and TRBJ1-4, reads EADIYQTPRYLVIGTGKKITLECSQTMGHDKMYWYQQDPGMELHLIHYSYGVNSTEKGDLSSESTVSRIRTEHFPLTLESARPSHTSQYLCASSAGTNEKLFFGSGTQLSVL.

The chain is built from TRBV5-1 and TRBJ2-1; D unresolved. V was cut by 2 bases and J by 8 bases, with 14 bases left in between. Germline loops: CDR1 SGHRS, CDR2 YFSETQ. The CDR3 sequence is 14 residues long. CDR3 in amino acids: CASSFRESRDEQFF. The CDR3 DNA follows: TGCGCCAGCAGCTTTCGAGAAAGTCGGGATGAGCAGTTCTTC.

The J gene is TRBJ1-3, the V gene TRBV6-5; TRBD1 is a possible D gene (6 bases). The CDR3 spans 12 residues. Germline loops: CDR1 MNHEY, CDR2 SVGAGI. V gave up 9 bases and J gave up 8 bases, with 14 bases separating them. The CDR3 protein is CASITGRDTIYF. CDR3 in DNA: TGTGCCAGTATTACAGGGCGGGACACCATATATTTT.

The rearrangement links TRBV10-2 to TRBJ1-5, with 8 bases matching TRBD1. The V and J ends lost 2 bases and 8 bases, in that order; junction bases with no gene match: 5. Germline lookup yields CDR1 WSHSY and CDR2 SAAADI. The CDR3 has 14 amino acids. The CDR3 nucleotides are TGCGCCAGCAGTGAGCGGACAGGGTTGGAGCCCCAGCATTTT. It yields the protein CASSERTGLEPQHF.

This rearrangement joins TRBV2 to TRBJ2-3; TRBD2 agrees at 7 bases. Trimming cost V 4 bases and J 0 bases; bases outside gene matches: 4. The germline V gene encodes CDR1 SNHLY and CDR2 FYNNEI. The CDR3 extends over 15 amino acids. The CDR3 DNA sequence: TGTGCCAGCAGTGCTCAGGGAGGGAGCACAGATACGCAGTATTTT. It yields the protein CASSAQGGSTDTQYF.

The chain uses TRBV29-1 and TRBJ1-1; 11 bases fit TRBD1. The V and J ends lost 4 bases and 3 bases, in that order; junction bases with no gene match: 1. This CDR3 has 13 amino acids. Germline CDR1 SQVTM, CDR2 ANQGSEA. The CDR3 DNA reads as TGCAGCGTTGGGGGACAGGGGGACACTGAAGCTTTCTTT. Its protein product is CSVGGQGDTEAFF.

The chain couples TRBV4-2 to TRBJ1-5; D unresolved. Per germline, CDR1 LGHNA and CDR2 YNFKEQ. The CDR3 sequence is 17 residues long. Trimming stripped 0 bases from V and 5 bases from J, with 17 bases between. The CDR3, as DNA: TGTGCCAGCAGCCAAGATTCGGAACCGGGAGGAGATCAGCCCCAGCATTTT. Protein sequence: CASSQDSEPGGDQPQHF.

The J gene is TRBJ2-1, the V gene TRBV9, with TRBD1 identical over 7 bases. CDR1 SGDLS and CDR2 YYNGEE come from the germline V gene. Trimming cost V 3 bases and J 3 bases; bases outside gene matches: 9. The CDR3 sequence is 16 residues long. The CDR3 DNA is TGTGCCAGCAGCGCACCGACAGGGAACCTCTACAATGAGCAGTTCTTC. Translation gives CASSAPTGNLYNEQFF. Filled out from reference TRBV9 and TRBJ2-1, the complete variable domain reads DSGVTQTPKHLITATGQRVTLRCSPRSGDLSVYWYQQSLDQGLQFLIQYYNGEERAKGNILERFSAQQFPDLHSELNLSSLELGDSALYFCASSAPTGNLYNEQFFGPGTRLTVL.

The chain employs TRBV4-2 and TRBJ1-2; D possibly corresponds to TRBD1 (6 bases). The V and J ends lost 0 bases and 5 bases respectively, with 13 bases between them. The CDR3 totals 15 residues. In germline, CDR1 is LGHNA, CDR2 YNFKEQ. Here the CDR3 DNA reads TGTGCCAGCAGCCAAGATTTACAGGGAACTTATGGCTACACCTTC. It translates to CASSQDLQGTYGYTF.

This sequence joins TRBV6-2 or TRBV6-3 and TRBJ1-6; maybe TRBD1 (5 bases). The CDR3 totals 18 residues. Trimming cost V 2 bases and J 6 bases, with 20 bases left between them. The germline CDR1 and CDR2 sequences are MNHEY and SVGEGT. This chain's CDR3 is CASSYLTDLQRGNSPLHF. In nucleotides, the CDR3 is TGTGCCAGCAGTTACCTTACGGACCTCCAAAGGGGTAATTCACCCCTCCACTTT.

In DNA form, the CDR3 reads TGTGCCACCAGCCGTCAGTTGAACACTGAAGCTTTCTTT. This gives the protein CATSRQLNTEAFF. V usage is TRBV15 and J usage is TRBJ1-1; no clear D. Looked up from germline, CDR1 is LNHNV and CDR2 is YYDKDF (reference sequence). Trimming removed 5 bases from V and 0 bases from J, with 7 bases in between. CDR3 size: 13 residues.

The CDR3 DNA reads as TGTGCCAGCAGCTTTGGGGGCACTGGAAACACCATATATTTT. It translates to CASSFGGTGNTIYF. The chain employs TRBV5-6 and TRBJ1-3, with D possibly TRBD1 on 6 matching bases. Germline lookup yields CDR1 SGHDT and CDR2 YYEEEE. Trimming stripped 2 bases from V and 2 bases from J, with 8 bases between. This CDR3 has 14 residues.

The chain joins TRBV9 to TRBJ2-7; possible D gene TRBD2, 6 bases. The V gene lost 4 bases and the J gene lost 5 bases, with 19 bases spanning the gap. Germline assignment: CDR1 SGDLS and CDR2 YYNGEE. The CDR3 length is 15 residues. The DNA for the CDR3 is TGTGCCAGCAGCTCCCATGGAGGGTTGAAGAACGAGCAGTACTTC. It is translated as CASSSHGGLKNEQYF.

The chain carries TRBV19 and TRBJ2-1, with 12 nucleotides matching TRBD2. The junction had 1 base not matched to a gene; V was cut back by 4 bases and J by 6 bases. The germline CDR1 and CDR2 sequences are LNHDA and SQIVND (reference sequence). The CDR3 covers 14 residues. The CDR3, as DNA: TGTGCCAGTAGTACTAGCGGGGGGGGCAATGAGCAGTTCTTC. Translated, it gives CASSTSGGGNEQFF.

The chain employs TRBV5-1 and TRBJ1-5; D unresolved. From germline, CDR1 is SGHRS and CDR2 YFSETQ. This CDR3 is 13 amino acids long. The V end lost 0 bases, the J end lost 3 bases, and 4 bases lay between the germline ends. CDR3 nucleotide sequence: TGCGCCAGCAGCTTGGAATACAATCAGCCCCAGCATTTT. It is translated as CASSLEYNQPQHF.

Ten or more counts support this clone. The rearrangement links TRBV30 to TRBJ1-1; D possibly corresponds to TRBD1 (5 bases). There are 11 residues in the CDR3. The V end was cut by 5 bases, the J end by 1 base, with 5 bases between. Germline V CDR1 and CDR2: GTSNPN, SVGIG (reference sequence). The DNA for the CDR3 is TGTGCCTGGGACAGGAACACTGAAGCTTTCTTT. Amino acid sequence: CAWDRNTEAFF.

The V call is TRBV5-6, the J call TRBJ1-2; D is perhaps TRBD1 (6 bases). This CDR3 has 15 amino acids. Germline CDR1 SGHDT, CDR2 YYEEEE. Between the trimmed V and J ends, which lost 2 bases and 4 bases, there was a span of 15 bases. The CDR3: CASSFNQGQLYGYTF. The CDR3 coding sequence is TGTGCCAGCAGCTTTAACCAAGGACAGCTCTATGGCTACACCTTC.

This clone was counted a single time. The genes are TRBV3-1 (or the pseudogene TRBV3-2) and TRBJ2-3; TRBD2 aligns across 8 bases. The CDR3 spans 14 residues. Trimming at V came to 2 bases and at J to 5 bases, leaving 3 bases not matched to a gene. From germline, CDR1 is LGHDT and CDR2 YNNKEL (reference sequence). The CDR3 sequence: CASSQLGGGDTQYF. In nucleotides, the CDR3 is TGTGCCAGCAGCCAACTCGGGGGGGGAGATACGCAGTATTTT.

The rearrangement uses TRBV24-1 and TRBJ1-2, with 9 bases lining up with TRBD1. Germline V lookup: CDR1 KGHDR, CDR2 SFDVKD. After removal of 7 bases from V and 7 bases from J, the junction contained 6 bases not matched to a gene. CDR3 length: 13 amino acids. CDR3 bases: TGTGCCACCAGGGAACAGGGGGCAGGTGGCTACACCTTC. As protein: CATREQGAGGYTF.

The genes are TRBV5-1 and TRBJ1-2; maybe TRBD1 (5 bases). Germline CDR1 SGHRS, CDR2 YFSETQ. The CDR3 is made up of 13 amino acids. V lost 4 bases and J 8 bases, leaving 15 bases between the germline ends. The CDR3 coding sequence is TGCGCCAGCAGCCGCACAGGACCGGAAGGCTACACCTTC. It yields the protein CASSRTGPEGYTF.

V is TRBV19 and J is TRBJ2-1; D is unclear. Germline V gene lookup returns CDR1 LNHDA and CDR2 SQIVND (reference sequence). The V end lost 5 bases, the J end lost 4 bases, and 9 bases lay between the germline ends. The CDR3 runs to 13 residues. In DNA form, the CDR3 reads TGTGCCAGTAGTGGCGGAGTTTACAATGAGCAGTTCTTC. As protein: CASSGGVYNEQFF. Full variable domain (outside the CDR3, taken from reference TRBV19 and TRBJ2-1): DGGITQSPKYLFRKEGQNVTLSCEQNLNHDAMYWYRQDPGQGLRLIYYSQIVNDFQKGDIAEGYSVSREKKESFPLTVTSAQKNPTAFYLCASSGGVYNEQFFGPGTRLTVL.

CDR3 amino acids: CASTPRVSSYEQYF. The DNA of the CDR3 is TGTGCCAGCACCCCCAGGGTAAGCTCCTACGAGCAGTACTTC. This sequence joins TRBV6-5 and TRBJ2-7, with a tentative D call TRBD1 (5 bases). Germline values: CDR1 MNHEY, CDR2 SVGAGI. Trimming cost V 7 bases and J 0 bases, with 13 bases left between them. The CDR3 is 14 amino acids.

This clone was counted only a few times. The chain joins TRBV6-2 or TRBV6-3 to TRBJ2-3; D is possibly TRBD1 (6 bases). Trimming left V 6 bases short and J 4 bases short, with 17 bases between. CDR1 MNHEY and CDR2 SVGEGT come from the germline V gene. This CDR3 is built from 15 residues. CDR3 residues: CASSYRTVRSDTQYF. The DNA of the CDR3 is TGTGCCAGCAGCTATCGGACAGTTAGGTCAGATACGCAGTATTTT.